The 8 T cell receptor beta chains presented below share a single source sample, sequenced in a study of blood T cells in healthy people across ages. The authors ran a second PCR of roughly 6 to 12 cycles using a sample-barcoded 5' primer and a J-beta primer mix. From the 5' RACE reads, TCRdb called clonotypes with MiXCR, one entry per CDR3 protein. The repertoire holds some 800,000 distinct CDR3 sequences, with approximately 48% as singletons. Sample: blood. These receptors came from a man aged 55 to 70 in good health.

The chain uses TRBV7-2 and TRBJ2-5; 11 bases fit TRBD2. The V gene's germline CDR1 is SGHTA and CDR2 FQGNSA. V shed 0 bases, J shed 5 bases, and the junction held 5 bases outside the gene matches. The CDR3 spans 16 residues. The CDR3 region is CASSLASGGARETQYF. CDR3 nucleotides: TGTGCCAGCAGCTTAGCTAGCGGGGGGGCCAGGGAGACCCAGTACTTC.

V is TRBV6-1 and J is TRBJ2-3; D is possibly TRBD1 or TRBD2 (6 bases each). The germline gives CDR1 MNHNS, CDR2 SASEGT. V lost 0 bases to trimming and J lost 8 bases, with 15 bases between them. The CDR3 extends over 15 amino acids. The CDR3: CASSEALRGGGTQYF. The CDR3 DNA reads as TGTGCCAGCAGTGAAGCGCTTCGAGGGGGAGGTACGCAGTATTTT.

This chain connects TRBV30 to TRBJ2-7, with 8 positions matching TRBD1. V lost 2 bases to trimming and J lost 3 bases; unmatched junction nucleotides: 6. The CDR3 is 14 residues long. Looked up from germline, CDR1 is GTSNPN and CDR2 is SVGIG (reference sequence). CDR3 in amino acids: CAWSRQGALYEQYF. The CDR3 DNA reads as TGTGCCTGGAGTAGGCAGGGGGCACTCTACGAGCAGTACTTC. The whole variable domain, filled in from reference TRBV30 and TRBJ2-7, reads SQTIHQWPATLVQPVGSPLSLECTVEGTSNPNLYWYRQAAGRGLQLLFYSVGIGQISSEVPQNLSASRPQDRQFILSSKKLLLSDSGFYLCAWSRQGALYEQYFGPGTRLTVT.

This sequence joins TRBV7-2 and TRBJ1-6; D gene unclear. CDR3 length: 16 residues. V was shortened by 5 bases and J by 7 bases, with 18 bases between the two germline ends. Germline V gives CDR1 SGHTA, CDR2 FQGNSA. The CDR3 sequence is CASSPPGSRANSPLHF. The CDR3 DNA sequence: TGTGCCAGCAGCCCCCCGGGGAGTCGGGCGAATTCACCCCTCCACTTT.

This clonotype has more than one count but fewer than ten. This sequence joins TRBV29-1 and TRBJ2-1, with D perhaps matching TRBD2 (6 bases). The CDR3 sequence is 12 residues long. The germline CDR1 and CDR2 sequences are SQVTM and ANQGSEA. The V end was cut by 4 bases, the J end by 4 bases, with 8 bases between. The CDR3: CSVGAGYNEQFF. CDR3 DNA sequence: TGCAGCGTTGGTGCGGGGTACAATGAGCAGTTCTTC.

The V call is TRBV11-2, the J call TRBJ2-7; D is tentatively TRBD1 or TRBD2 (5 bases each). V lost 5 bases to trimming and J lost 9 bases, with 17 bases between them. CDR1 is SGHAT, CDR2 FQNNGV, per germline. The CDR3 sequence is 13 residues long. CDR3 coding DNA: TGTGCCAGCAGCCGGTTTGGGGGTCGGGCGCAGTACTTC. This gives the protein CASSRFGGRAQYF. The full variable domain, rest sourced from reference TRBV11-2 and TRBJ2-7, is EAGVAQSPRYKIIEKRQSVAFWCNPISGHATLYWYQQILGQGPKLLIQFQNNGVVDDSQLPKDRFSAERLKGVDSTLKIQPAKLEDSAVYLCASSRFGGRAQYFGPGTRLTVT.

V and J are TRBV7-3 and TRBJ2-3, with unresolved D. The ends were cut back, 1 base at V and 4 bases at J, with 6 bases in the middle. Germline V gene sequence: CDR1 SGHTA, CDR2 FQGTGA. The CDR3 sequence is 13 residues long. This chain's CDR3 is CASSLNKADTQYF. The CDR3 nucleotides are TGTGCCAGCAGCTTAAATAAGGCAGATACGCAGTATTTT.

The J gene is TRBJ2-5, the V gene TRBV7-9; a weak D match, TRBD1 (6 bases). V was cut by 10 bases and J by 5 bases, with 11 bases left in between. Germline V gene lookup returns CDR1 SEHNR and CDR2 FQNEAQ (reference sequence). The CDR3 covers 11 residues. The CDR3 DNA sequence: TGTGCCACGGAACAGGGTGAGACCCAGTACTTC. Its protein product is CATEQGETQYF. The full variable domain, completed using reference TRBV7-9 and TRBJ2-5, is DTGVSQNPRHKITKRGQNVTFRCDPISEHNRLYWYRQTLGQGPEFLTYFQNEAQLEKSRLLSDRFSAERPKGSFSTLEIQRTEQGDSAMYLCATEQGETQYFGPGTRLLVL.